A selection of T cell receptor beta chains follows, all from one sample in a study of T-cell reconstitution after alpha-beta-depleted transplantation in children. TCRdb reprocessed the PCR reads with MiXCR, giving one entry per CDR3 protein. The sample holds about 540,000 distinct CDR3 sequences, about 18% seen once. The specimen comprised PBMCs from the stem cell graft donor, sampled from the stem cell graft. These receptors all stem from a human donor who donated a stem cell graft to a child with acute lymphoblastic leukemia. CDR3s include the opening cysteine and the closing phenylalanine or tryptophan. The D gene is left open where the match is weak. For some rows the clone size is stated as once, few or many, or as a class when expanded; others skip it.

D gene,V gene,clone size,J gene,CDR3 protein,CDR3 DNA
NA,TRBV11-2,few,TRBJ2-5,CASSLDFYGQETQYF,TGTGCCAGCAGCTTAGATTTTTACGGTCAAGAGACCCAGTACTTC
NA,TRBV12-3/TRBV12-4,NA,TRBJ2-7,CASSSATWGATYEQYF,TGTGCCAGCAGCTCCGCTACGTGGGGGGCTACCTACGAGCAGTACTTC
TRBD2,TRBV20-1,once,TRBJ2-1,CSAEPLAGEVNEQFF,TGCAGTGCTGAGCCCCTAGCGGGAGAAGTGAATGAGCAGTTCTTC
NA,TRBV6-5,few,TRBJ2-1,CASSYSKWGERRQFF,TGTGCCAGCAGTTACTCGAAGTGGGGGGAGCGACGGCAGTTCTTC
NA,TRBV7-7,few,TRBJ2-5,CASSLELGGETQYF,TGTGCCAGCAGCTTGGAGCTAGGGGGAGAGACCCAGTACTTC
NA,TRBV4-2,NA,TRBJ2-7,CASSQDQGGVNEQYF,TGTGCCAGCAGCCAAGATCAGGGGGGCGTGAACGAGCAGTACTTC
TRBD2,TRBV7-9,NA,TRBJ2-7,CASSLFGGTSLYEQYF,TGTGCCAGCAGCTTATTCGGCGGGACTAGTCTCTACGAGCAGTACTTC
NA,TRBV3-1,few,TRBJ2-3,CASSQGMDSLTDTQYF,TGTGCCAGCAGCCAAGGTATGGACAGCCTCACAGATACGCAGTATTTT
TRBD2,TRBV14,few,TRBJ2-7,CASSRLTSGRDYEQYF,TGTGCCAGCAGCCGACTGACTAGCGGGAGGGACTACGAGCAGTACTTC
NA,TRBV5-1,many,TRBJ2-7,CASSLLPGAYEQYF,TGCGCCAGCAGCTTGCTGCCAGGGGCCTACGAGCAGTACTTC
TRBD1,TRBV6-1,NA,TRBJ1-6,CASSLPQGHNSPLHF,TGTGCCAGCAGCCTCCCACAGGGGCACAATTCACCCCTCCACTTT
NA,TRBV9,NA,TRBJ1-1,CASSVATSGVPEAFF,TGTGCCAGCAGCGTAGCTACGTCCGGGGTCCCTGAAGCTTTCTTT
NA,TRBV1,NA,TRBJ2-7,CTSGSFHEQYF,TGCACCAGTGGGTCATTCCACGAGCAGTACTTC
NA,TRBV15,NA,TRBJ2-5,CATRGKGSHSVGIGETQYF,TGTGCCACCCGAGGGAAAGGCTCTCACTCGGTGGGGATCGGGGAGACCCAGTACTTC
TRBD1,TRBV11-2,NA,TRBJ2-5,CASSRPDRGLKTQYF,TGTGCCAGCAGCCGGCCGGACAGGGGGTTAAAGACCCAGTACTTC
NA,TRBV27,few,TRBJ2-1,CASRPAQLLGNEQFF,TGTGCCAGCAGGCCCGCTCAGCTCTTGGGCAATGAGCAGTTCTTC
NA,TRBV29-1,few,TRBJ1-2,CSVDQVVSNYGYTF,TGCAGCGTTGATCAGGTGGTCTCTAACTATGGCTACACCTTC
NA,TRBV27,NA,TRBJ1-6,CASSWGPGTNSPLHF,TGTGCCAGCAGTTGGGGGCCAGGGACGAACTCACCCCTCCACTTT
NA,TRBV4-1,NA,TRBJ2-5,CASSQGSGFEETQYF,TGCGCCAGCAGCCAAGGCTCAGGATTTGAAGAGACCCAGTACTTC
NA,TRBV24-1,NA,TRBJ2-5,CATRTGETQYF,TGTGCCACCAGGACGGGGGAGACCCAGTACTTC
NA,TRBV27,NA,TRBJ1-5,CASNPTGINQPQHF,TGTGCCAGCAACCCCACAGGGATCAATCAGCCCCAGCATTTT
NA,TRBV15,NA,TRBJ1-1,CATSRVLAQNTEAFF,TGTGCCACCAGCAGAGTCTTAGCCCAGAACACTGAAGCTTTCTTT
TRBD1,TRBV12-3/TRBV12-4,NA,TRBJ1-5,CASSPDRETQPQHF,TGTGCCAGCAGTCCCGACAGGGAAACTCAGCCCCAGCATTTT
NA,TRBV5-1,few,TRBJ1-4,CASSLLANEKLFF,TGCGCCAGCAGCTTGTTAGCTAATGAAAAACTGTTTTTT
NA,TRBV7-8,once,TRBJ1-1,CASSPPSWRTEAFF,TGTGCCAGCAGCCCTCCTAGTTGGAGGACTGAAGCTTTCTTT
NA,TRBV9,NA,TRBJ2-7,CASSVVSDSYEQYF,TGTGCCAGCAGCGTAGTTAGCGACTCCTACGAGCAGTACTTC
NA,TRBV29-1,NA,TRBJ1-1,CSVHPRTYRVNTEAFF,TGCAGCGTTCATCCTCGCACCTATCGGGTTAACACTGAAGCTTTCTTT
NA,TRBV5-1,NA,TRBJ1-1,CASSTDSMNTEAFF,TGCGCCAGCAGCACGGACAGTATGAACACTGAAGCTTTCTTT
NA,TRBV20-1,NA,TRBJ2-1,CSASPLNSYNEQFF,TGCAGTGCTAGTCCCCTTAACAGCTACAATGAGCAGTTCTTC
NA,TRBV30,NA,TRBJ2-1,CAWNRGSSYNEQFF,TGTGCCTGGAACCGGGGGAGCTCCTACAATGAGCAGTTCTTC
TRBD1,TRBV7-9,NA,TRBJ2-7,CASSGRGKPYEQYF,TGTGCCAGCAGCGGCAGGGGGAAGCCCTACGAGCAGTACTTC
TRBD1,TRBV12-3/TRBV12-4,NA,TRBJ1-2,CASSKKGQGTEGYTF,TGTGCCAGCAGTAAAAAGGGACAGGGGACGGAGGGCTACACCTTC
NA,TRBV7-8,NA,TRBJ1-2,CASSLRPDLTNYGYTF,TGTGCCAGCAGCTTGCGGCCCGACCTTACTAACTATGGCTACACCTTC
NA,TRBV2,NA,TRBJ2-7,CASGVWVYEQYF,TGTGCCAGCGGGGTTTGGGTCTACGAGCAGTACTTC
NA,TRBV2,few,TRBJ2-3,CASSPPAVGLTDTQYF,TGTGCCAGCAGTCCACCGGCCGTTGGACTCACAGATACGCAGTATTTT
NA,TRBV18,few,TRBJ2-7,CASSAEQGTSYEQYF,TGTGCCAGCTCTGCGGAACAGGGAACCTCCTACGAGCAGTACTTC
NA,TRBV5-1,few,TRBJ1-1,CASSLGGAMVGTEAFF,TGCGCCAGCAGCTTGGGAGGGGCGATGGTGGGCACTGAAGCTTTCTTT
TRBD1,TRBV27,NA,TRBJ1-4,CASSSKQGEPVKLFF,TGTGCCAGCAGTTCAAAACAGGGGGAGCCCGTAAAACTGTTTTTT
TRBD2,TRBV15,NA,TRBJ2-3,CATSPLSSYWGREDTQYF,TGTGCCACCAGTCCCTTAAGTTCATATTGGGGGAGGGAGGATACGCAGTATTTT
TRBD1,TRBV12-3/TRBV12-4,few,TRBJ2-1,CASSRRQGANNEQFF,TGTGCCAGCAGCCGAAGACAGGGGGCGAACAATGAGCAGTTCTTC
TRBD1,TRBV27,few,TRBJ2-7,CASSLSPLYGTDEQYF,TGTGCCAGCAGTTTATCTCCTCTCTACGGGACAGACGAGCAGTACTTC
TRBD2,TRBV27,few,TRBJ2-1,CATTLGGPNEQFF,TGTGCCACCACGTTGGGAGGGCCCAATGAGCAGTTCTTC
NA,TRBV7-2,NA,TRBJ2-7,CASSLVEGRGEQYF,TGTGCCAGCAGCTTAGTTGAGGGTCGGGGCGAGCAGTACTTC
NA,TRBV5-1,NA,TRBJ2-1,CASSLNAGYEQFF,TGCGCCAGCAGCTTGAATGCTGGCTATGAGCAGTTCTTC
NA,TRBV4-2,NA,TRBJ2-2,CASNLFQRNTGELFF,TGTGCCAGCAACCTGTTCCAGCGGAACACCGGGGAGCTGTTTTTT
TRBD2,TRBV4-2,NA,TRBJ2-1,CASSGRVAGSYNEQFF,TGTGCCAGCAGCGGGAGGGTAGCGGGCTCCTACAATGAGCAGTTCTTC
NA,TRBV5-1,few,TRBJ1-2,CASSPQSTRQFNYGYTF,TGCGCCAGCAGCCCCCAATCGACCAGACAATTTAACTATGGCTACACCTTC
NA,TRBV27,NA,TRBJ1-5,CASSLLGGVGNQPQHF,TGTGCCAGCAGTTTATTGGGGGGGGTCGGCAATCAGCCCCAGCATTTT
TRBD1,TRBV9,few,TRBJ2-7,CASSPRTGFPSHEQYF,TGTGCCAGCAGCCCAAGGACAGGGTTCCCCTCGCACGAGCAGTACTTC
NA,TRBV12-3/TRBV12-4,few,TRBJ2-3,CASRAEPTDTQYF,TGTGCCAGCAGGGCGGAGCCCACAGATACGCAGTATTTT